This entry features one T cell receptor (beta chain) sequence. Its specificity is unknown. The data stem from a study of T cell responses to AZD1222 COVID-19 vaccine. Study-level points and caveats: Among the donors, most were white British and more were female, and clonal diversity was possibly underestimated.

Here immunoSEQ multiplex PCR was the method, and the copy in TCRdb shows in-frame clones only, minus some. The repertoire consists of 77,000 or so clones, with 92% occurring once and the leading ten covering approximately 6.6%. This CDR3 is built from 15 residues. V dropped 5 bases and J dropped 6; count of bases not matched to a gene: 10. CDR1 is MNHEY, CDR2 SVGAGI, per germline. The sequences come from peripheral blood, collected on day 0 of MenACWY control vaccination. This TCR was sampled from an adult in good health. The gene calls are TRBV6-5 and TRBJ2-7; 10 nucleotides match TRBD1. The CDR3 region is CASSPWTGGAPEQYF. Here the CDR3 DNA reads TGTGCCAGCAGTCCTTGGACAGGGGGAGCCCCCGAGCAGTACTTC.